This T cell receptor beta chain was sequenced during a study of blood T cell repertoires in COVID-19. Among Cohort 3 donors, those recovered had two negative PCRs, clearance, or symptom resolution. The CDR3 is 15 residues long. With V trimmed by 5 bases and J by 0 bases, 5 bases remained unmatched. Germline CDR1 reads SEHNR; CDR2 reads FQNEAQ (reference sequence). Clones were read by immunoSEQ multiplex PCR, and TCRdb kept only the in-frame ones, dropping some. The sample includes a few hundred thousand clones, 70% to 90% seen only once; the top ten take approximately 2%. The specimen was PBMCs or T cells enriched from blood (not recorded which). The sequence was obtained from a woman aged 50 to 60 who had recovered from COVID-19. The chain has TRBV7-9 and TRBJ2-7; 9 nucleotides align to TRBD2. CDR3 residues: CASSRTSASSYEQYF. The CDR3 DNA reads TGTGCCAGCAGCCGGACTAGCGCGAGCTCCTACGAGCAGTACTTC.